Below are 19 T cell receptor beta chains sequenced from a single sample in a study of metastatic and nonmetastatic thyroid tumors. TCRdb recomputed clones from the PCR reads via MiXCR. The data show about 3,900 clones, 36% seen once. All patients were untreated before thyroid surgery. Sequencing was done on a sample of tumor tissue. The origin of the receptors is a female donor with papillary thyroid cancer or a benign thyroid nodule (not recorded which). Some clones in this sample may be carry-over from other donors' samples.

This clone was seen more than once but under ten times. V usage is TRBV6-1 and J usage is TRBJ2-3; tentatively, D is TRBD2 (5 bases). The CDR3 covers 14 residues. The V gene's germline CDR1 is MNHNS and CDR2 SASEGT. V was trimmed by 4 bases and J by 3 bases, leaving 11 bases between them. Here the CDR3 reads CASSASLATDTQYF. In nucleotides, the CDR3 is TGTGCCAGCAGTGCCTCTCTAGCAACAGATACGCAGTATTTT.

The chain joins TRBV4-1 to TRBJ2-1; D not certain. From germline, CDR1 is MGHRA and CDR2 YSYEKL. This CDR3 spans 14 amino acids. Trimming removed 0 bases at V and 6 bases at J, with 9 bases between. The CDR3 DNA sequence: TGCGCCAGCAGCCAAGATCGGGTGGGCAATGAGCAGTTCTTC. Its protein product is CASSQDRVGNEQFF.

This clone was detected only a few times. The chain recombines TRBV12-3 or TRBV12-4 with TRBJ1-2; no reliable D call. Trimming shortened V by 1 base and J by 8 bases, and 14 bases separated the two germline ends. The CDR3 consists of 14 residues. The DNA for the CDR3 is TGTGCCAGCAGTTTAGGAACCCAGTCAGAAGGCTACACCTTC. Amino acids: CASSLGTQSEGYTF.

This chain links TRBV20-1 with TRBJ1-4; 7 bases line up with TRBD1. Unmatched junction bases numbered 13, after V lost 3 bases and J lost 0 bases. Germline CDR1 reads DFQATT; CDR2 reads SNEGSKA (reference sequence). The CDR3 contains 18 residues. Here the CDR3 reads CSARPDRENFATNEKLFF. The CDR3 nucleotides are TGCAGTGCTAGGCCCGACAGGGAAAATTTTGCAACTAATGAAAAACTGTTTTTT.

This chain links TRBV2 with TRBJ1-2, with 7 bases aligning to TRBD1. V was clipped by 6 bases and J by 3 bases; unmatched bases: 4. Germline V CDR1 and CDR2: SNHLY, FYNNEI. The CDR3 loop spans 13 amino acids. CDR3 nucleotides: TGTGCCAGCAGAGGGCAGGGGGACTATGGCTACACCTTC. Amino acids: CASRGQGDYGYTF.

The chain uses TRBV12-3 or TRBV12-4 and TRBJ2-7; TRBD1 is a possible D gene (6 bases). The CDR3 length is 14 residues. V was trimmed by 4 bases and J by 4 bases, leaving 14 bases between them. The CDR3 loop is CASSSSDRLYEQYF. The CDR3 bases are TGTGCCAGCAGTTCCTCGGACAGACTTTACGAGCAGTACTTC.

The chain has TRBV20-1 and TRBJ1-5; D not certain. V lost 4 bases, J lost 2 bases, and 15 bases lay in between. The CDR3 sequence is 15 residues long. The V gene's germline CDR1 is DFQATT and CDR2 SNEGSKA (reference sequence). The CDR3 DNA follows: TGCAGTGCTAAACAGTTTGGTAATGGCAATCAGCCCCAGCATTTT. Its protein is CSAKQFGNGNQPQHF.

The chain combines TRBV27 with TRBJ2-7; TRBD1 or TRBD2 may be the D gene (5 bases each). Trimming stripped 1 base from V and 5 bases from J, with 12 bases between. The CDR3 loop spans 14 amino acids. The V gene's germline CDR1 is MNHEY and CDR2 SMNVEV (reference sequence). CDR3 residues: CASSLLWGNHEQYF. CDR3 DNA: TGTGCCAGCAGTTTATTATGGGGGAACCACGAGCAGTACTTC.

This sequence joins TRBV11-2 and TRBJ1-2, with TRBD1 matching over 8 bases. Germline V gene lookup returns CDR1 SGHAT and CDR2 FQNNGV. The V segment lost 6 bases and the J segment 12 bases; nucleotides outside the gene matches: 6. CDR3 length: 11 amino acids. The CDR3 nucleotides are TGTGCCAGCAGTCCTGACAGGGGAGACACCTTC. Protein product: CASSPDRGDTF.

CDR3: CASSRDGGNEKLFF. The DNA for the CDR3 is TGTGCCAGCAGTCGAGACGGGGGGAATGAAAAACTGTTTTTT. V is TRBV28 and J is TRBJ1-4; D perhaps matches TRBD1 (5 bases). V was trimmed by 5 bases and J by 5 bases, leaving 12 bases between them. The length of the CDR3 is 14 residues. CDR1 is MDHEN and CDR2 is SYDVKM in the germline V gene.

CDR3: CASSLSSVQRGEQYF. CDR3 coding DNA: TGTGCCAGCAGCCTTTCTAGCGTACAGCGGGGCGAGCAGTACTTC. The chain recombines TRBV28 with TRBJ2-7; 7 nucleotides line up with TRBD2. V shed 6 bases, J shed 6 bases, and the junction held 14 bases outside the gene matches. Germline V gives CDR1 MDHEN, CDR2 SYDVKM. This CDR3 has 15 residues.

The rearrangement links TRBV4-1 to TRBJ2-7, with D maybe TRBD2 (7 bases). CDR1 is MGHRA, CDR2 YSYEKL, per germline. CDR3 length: 15 amino acids. Deletions cut 6 bases from V and 3 bases from J, with 18 bases between. CDR3 in DNA: TGCGCCAGCAGTCATGTCGCGGGGGCCGACTACGAGCAGTACTTC. Translated: CASSHVAGADYEQYF.

This clone showed up just once. The chain has TRBV11-2 and TRBJ1-6; 9 bases line up with TRBD1. V shed 6 bases and J 9 bases; nucleotides not matched to a gene: 6. This CDR3 is built from 14 residues. CDR1 is SGHAT and CDR2 is FQNNGV in the germline V gene. The chain's CDR3 is CASSLGQGSSPLHF. The DNA of the CDR3 is TGTGCCAGCAGTCTTGGACAGGGGTCTTCACCCCTCCACTTT.

This clone showed up just once. The chain joins TRBV11-2 to TRBJ2-7; perhaps TRBD2 as D (5 bases). In germline, CDR1 is SGHAT, CDR2 FQNNGV. The CDR3 extends over 15 amino acids. V was shortened by 5 bases and J by 1 base, with 15 bases between the two germline ends. DNA of the CDR3: TGTGCCAGCAGCACGATAGAGGGCGCTTCCTACGAGCAGTACTTC. Its protein is CASSTIEGASYEQYF.

V and J are TRBV7-2 and TRBJ1-2; 8 positions match TRBD1. J lost 5 bases, V lost 3 bases, and 2 bases had no gene match. The CDR3 contains 13 residues. The germline gives CDR1 SGHTA, CDR2 FQGNSA. The CDR3 coding sequence is TGTGCCAGCAGCTTGGACAGGGCGTATGGCTACACCTTC. Translated: CASSLDRAYGYTF.

This clone was counted once. The rearrangement uses TRBV18 and TRBJ1-4, with D unclear. Germline loops: CDR1 KGHSH, CDR2 LQKENI. V was pared by 2 bases and J by 4 bases, with 8 bases between. There are 14 residues in the CDR3. DNA for the CDR3: TGTGCCAGCTCACCAGGGAGTAATAATGAAAAACTGTTTTTT. Protein product: CASSPGSNNEKLFF.

This chain uses TRBV6-6 with TRBJ2-1; D gene unclear. In germline, CDR1 is MNHNY, CDR2 SVGAGI (reference sequence). CDR3 length: 17 residues. Trimming took 2 bases from V and 0 from J, leaving 14 bases between them. CDR3: CASSYPYSSSSYNEQFF. The CDR3 nucleotides are TGTGCCAGCAGTTACCCTTACAGCTCTAGCTCCTACAATGAGCAGTTCTTC.

J is TRBJ2-1 and V is TRBV7-9, with D unresolved. The V gene lost 8 bases and the J gene lost 9 bases, with 11 bases spanning the gap. Germline V gene sequence: CDR1 SEHNR, CDR2 FQNEAQ (reference sequence). The CDR3 runs 11 residues. The CDR3 bases are TGTGCCAGCTCTGGGAACGGTGAGCAGTTCTTC. Translation: CASSGNGEQFF.

The chain recombines TRBV11-2 with TRBJ1-1; no reliable D call. There are 14 residues in the CDR3. Trimming removed 1 base from V and 1 base from J, with 7 bases in between. Germline loops: CDR1 SGHAT, CDR2 FQNNGV. For the CDR3, the DNA is TGTGCCAGCAGCTTAGTAAGCAGGAACACTGAAGCTTTCTTT. Translation gives CASSLVSRNTEAFF.